Described below is a single T cell receptor (beta chain) sequence and its context. What it recognizes is unknown. The CDR3 length is 17 residues. The ends were cut back, 2 bases at V and 6 bases at J, with 20 bases in the middle. Germline V gene sequence: CDR1 MNHNS, CDR2 SASEGT. This specimen comes from a study of cytomegalovirus exposure and HLA in healthy donors. General study results and limits: Cytomegalovirus association was listed for 170 or so TCR beta chains.

In the PCR, 60 Vbeta and 13 Jbeta primers were used. Clones were sequenced by immunoSEQ multiplex PCR, and TCRdb holds only the in-frame ones, with some missing. In the table there are 180,000 or so clones, 75% to 80% of which are singletons. The chain combines TRBV6-1 with TRBJ1-5, with D possibly being TRBD1 (6 bases). The source material was PBMCs. The receptor's source is a man aged 50-59 years in good health and CMV-seropositive. CDR3 amino acids: CASSENLAGVVRQPQHF. CDR3 nucleotide sequence: TGTGCCAGCAGTGAAAATCTCGCAGGGGTTGTCCGTCAGCCCCAGCATTTT.